These 20 T cell receptor beta chains were sequenced from one sample in a study of early T cells in non-severe SARS-CoV-2 infection. In TCRdb, the 5' RACE reads were re-called with MiXCR into one record per CDR3 protein. The sample has roughly 100,000 distinct CDR3 sequences; 13% are singletons. Sequenced sample: whole blood. The receptors originated from an adult who was a healthcare worker with PCR-confirmed SARS-CoV-2 infection or an uninfected control (not recorded which).

The chain links TRBV20-1 to TRBJ2-1, with 10 bases matching TRBD2. Trimming took 6 bases from V and 7 from J; bases not matched to a gene: 9. CDR3 size: 14 residues. Per germline, CDR1 DFQATT and CDR2 SNEGSKA (reference sequence). CDR3 amino acids: CSASSGRIENEQFF. The CDR3 DNA reads as TGCAGTGCCAGTAGCGGGAGGATTGAAAATGAGCAGTTCTTC.

The chain combines TRBV4-2 with TRBJ2-7, with TRBD2 as a possible D gene (6 bases). This CDR3 has 16 amino acids. Germline values: CDR1 LGHNA, CDR2 YNFKEQ. V lost 3 bases and J 0 bases, leaving 15 bases between the germline ends. Here the CDR3 reads CASSHCSGLTSYEQYF. The CDR3 DNA sequence: TGTGCCAGCAGCCATTGTTCCGGACTAACCTCCTACGAGCAGTACTTC.

The chain combines TRBV28 with TRBJ1-1; weak D call: TRBD1 (5 bases). Looked up from germline, CDR1 is MDHEN and CDR2 is SYDVKM. Trimming took 4 bases from V and 6 from J, leaving 9 bases between them. This CDR3 has 12 amino acids. CDR3: CASSWGSSEAFF. The CDR3 DNA sequence: TGTGCCAGCAGTTGGGGGAGCTCTGAAGCTTTCTTT.

Ten or more counts support this clonotype. J is TRBJ1-6 and V is TRBV28; D remains ambiguous. The CDR3 sequence is 14 residues long. The V gene's germline CDR1 is MDHEN and CDR2 SYDVKM. V lost 3 bases, J lost 7 bases, and 10 bases lay in between. This CDR3 is CASSFEGYNSPLHF. The CDR3 nucleotides read TGTGCCAGCAGTTTTGAAGGGTACAATTCACCCCTCCACTTT. The full variable domain, in which reference TRBV28 and TRBJ1-6 provide the parts outside the CDR3, is DVKVTQSSRYLVKRTGEKVFLECVQDMDHENMFWYRQDPGLGLRLIYFSYDVKMKEKGDIPEGYSVSREKKERFSLILESASTNQTSMYLCASSFEGYNSPLHFGNGTRLTVT.

This clonotype was observed a single time. The chain recombines TRBV9 with TRBJ2-1, with 12 positions matching TRBD2. This CDR3 is 15 amino acids long. The ends lost 5 bases at V and 3 bases at J; junction bases unmatched: 3. CDR1 and CDR2 from the germline V gene are SGDLS and YYNGEE. CDR3 sequence (DNA): TGTGCCAGCAGTGAGGGACTAGCGGGCTACAATGAGCAGTTCTTC. Translated, it gives CASSEGLAGYNEQFF.

This clonotype was picked up many times. This rearrangement joins TRBV27 to TRBJ2-1, with a tentative D call TRBD1 (6 bases). Trimming left V 2 bases short and J 4 bases short, with 12 bases between. The germline CDR1 and CDR2 sequences are MNHEY and SMNVEV (reference sequence). CDR3 length: 15 amino acids. The CDR3 spells CASSLGQTFYNEQFF. DNA for the CDR3: TGTGCCAGCAGTTTAGGACAGACTTTTTACAATGAGCAGTTCTTC.

This clonotype came up many times. V gene TRBV18 combines with J gene TRBJ1-1; D is uncertain. CDR1 is KGHSH, CDR2 LQKENI, per germline. This CDR3 comprises 12 residues. V shed 5 bases and J shed 2 bases, with 6 bases lying between them. The CDR3: CASSGANTEAFF. The CDR3 DNA follows: TGTGCCAGCTCAGGTGCCAACACTGAAGCTTTCTTT.

In its sample, this clonotype was seen a few times. V is TRBV10-3 and J is TRBJ2-7, with TRBD1 matching over 7 bases. Germline V gene data show CDR1 as ENHRY and CDR2 as SYGVKD. The length of the CDR3 is 12 residues. V lost 8 bases to trimming and J lost 3 bases; unmatched junction nucleotides: 4. Written as DNA, the CDR3 is TGTGCCATCGGGGGACAGATCTACGAGCAGTACTTC. This encodes CAIGGQIYEQYF.

The chain joins TRBV12-3 or TRBV12-4 to TRBJ2-5; D possibly corresponds to TRBD2 (6 bases). The CDR3 length is 14 residues. V shed 5 bases and J shed 3 bases, with 13 bases lying between them. The CDR3 reads CASSQGLRKETQYF. The CDR3 DNA reads TGTGCCAGCAGTCAAGGACTAAGGAAAGAGACCCAGTACTTC.

This clonotype was recorded a few times. The chain employs TRBV2 and TRBJ2-7; D unclear. The CDR3 covers 14 residues. With 6 bases removed from V and 0 bases from J, the gap between germline ends came to 12 bases. Germline values: CDR1 SNHLY, CDR2 FYNNEI. The CDR3 nucleotides are TGTGCCAGCAGACGGACCCTACTCTCCTACGAGCAGTACTTC. Translation: CASRRTLLSYEQYF.

This clonotype was found a few times. The genes are TRBV2 and TRBJ1-4; D is undetermined. The length of the CDR3 is 12 residues. Trimming removed 6 bases from V and 8 bases from J, with 10 bases in between. Germline V gene data show CDR1 as SNHLY and CDR2 as FYNNEI. CDR3 loop: CASSFPGEKLFF. CDR3 bases: TGTGCCAGCAGCTTTCCTGGAGAAAAACTGTTTTTT. Variable domain in full (rest from reference TRBV2 and TRBJ1-4): EPEVTQTPSHQVTQMGQEVILRCVPISNHLYFYWYRQILGQKVEFLVSFYNNEISEKSEIFDDQFSVERPDGSNFTLKIRSTKLEDSAMYFCASSFPGEKLFFGSGTQLSVL.

The rearrangement links TRBV29-1 to TRBJ2-7, with a possible D match to TRBD1 (5 bases). From germline, CDR1 is SQVTM and CDR2 ANQGSEA. Deletions cut 7 bases from V and 1 base from J, with 20 bases between. There are 15 residues in the CDR3. The CDR3 sequence is CSAAPHNKGSYEQYF. CDR3 coding DNA: TGCAGCGCTGCCCCACATAACAAGGGGTCCTACGAGCAGTACTTC.

The J gene is TRBJ2-1, the V gene TRBV11-2, with 11 bases lining up with TRBD2. Germline CDR1 and CDR2: SGHAT and FQNNGV. Germline trimming cut 6 bases from V and 6 bases from J; bases unmatched to any gene: 4. The CDR3 sequence is 14 residues long. CDR3 bases: TGTGCCAGCAGACCCACTAGCGGGAGCAATGAGCAGTTCTTC. Translating gives CASRPTSGSNEQFF.

This clonotype occurred many times. The rearrangement links TRBV12-5 to TRBJ2-1; TRBD2 agrees at 10 bases. The CDR3 is made up of 13 amino acids. Germline V gene data show CDR1 as LGHNT and CDR2 as FRNRAP. The junction had 3 bases not matched to a gene; V was cut back by 5 bases and J by 8 bases. CDR3 residues: CASGSGRAHEQFF. As DNA, the CDR3 is TGTGCTAGTGGTAGCGGGAGGGCCCATGAGCAGTTCTTC.

The sample holds many counts of this clonotype. The chain links TRBV19 to TRBJ2-3; D ambiguous. In germline, CDR1 is LNHDA, CDR2 SQIVND (reference sequence). V shed 5 bases and J shed 5 bases, with 8 bases lying between them. CDR3 length: 12 amino acids. DNA of the CDR3: TGTGCCAGTAGTCCGGCGCGAGATACGCAGTATTTT. Amino acids: CASSPARDTQYF.

This clonotype was picked up a small number of times. CDR3 residues: CSVLKTSGSWEQYF. CDR3 DNA: TGCAGCGTGTTAAAGACTAGCGGGAGTTGGGAGCAGTACTTC. The chain combines TRBV29-1 with TRBJ2-7; TRBD2 matches at 12 bases. Germline lookup yields CDR1 SQVTM and CDR2 ANQGSEA. This CDR3 is built from 14 residues. J gave up 7 bases and V 6 bases, and 10 bases lay outside the gene matches.

This clonotype was counted only a few times. This chain joins TRBV7-7 and TRBJ2-1, with a possible D match to TRBD1 (6 bases). This CDR3 comprises 15 residues. Trimming stripped 4 bases from V and 10 bases from J, with 20 bases between. The germline V gene has CDR1 SSHAT and CDR2 FNYEAQ (reference sequence). CDR3 sequence: CASSSGLSRGGEQFF. The CDR3 coding sequence is TGTGCCAGCAGCTCCGGGCTTTCCAGGGGTGGAGAGCAGTTCTTC.

This clonotype was observed a handful of times. The chain joins TRBV4-2 to TRBJ2-2; TRBD2 is a possible D gene (5 bases). Trimming took off 0 bases at V and 7 bases at J, with 12 bases between the two ends. The CDR3 spans 15 residues. Looked up from germline, CDR1 is LGHNA and CDR2 is YNFKEQ. CDR3 sequence: CASSQDPRRNGELFF. DNA of the CDR3: TGTGCCAGCAGCCAAGATCCCAGGAGGAACGGGGAGCTGTTTTTT.

This clonotype turned up a few times. The chain couples TRBV12-3 or TRBV12-4 to TRBJ1-5; no clear D gene. Trimming took 5 bases from V and 0 from J, leaving 11 bases between them. The CDR3 loop spans 15 amino acids. This CDR3 reads CASSPDGNSNQPQHF. CDR3 DNA sequence: TGTGCCAGCAGTCCTGACGGGAATAGCAATCAGCCCCAGCATTTT.

This clonotype was observed a handful of times. The chain carries TRBV6-5 and TRBJ2-3; 8 nucleotides line up with TRBD1. Looked up from germline, CDR1 is MNHEY and CDR2 is SVGAGI. Trimming at V came to 5 bases and at J to 4 bases, leaving 11 bases not matched to a gene. The CDR3 length is 16 residues. The CDR3 sequence: CASSRDRTGVADTQYF. The DNA for the CDR3 is TGTGCCAGCAGTAGGGACAGGACGGGGGTAGCAGATACGCAGTATTTT.